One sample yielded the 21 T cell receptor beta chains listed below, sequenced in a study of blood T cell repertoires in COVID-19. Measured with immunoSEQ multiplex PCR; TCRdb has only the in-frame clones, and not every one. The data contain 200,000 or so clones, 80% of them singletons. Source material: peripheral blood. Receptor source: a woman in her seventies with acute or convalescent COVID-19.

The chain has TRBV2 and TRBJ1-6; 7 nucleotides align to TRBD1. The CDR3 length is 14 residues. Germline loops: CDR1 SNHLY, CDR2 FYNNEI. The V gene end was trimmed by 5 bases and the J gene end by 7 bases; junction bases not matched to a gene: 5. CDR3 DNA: TGTGCCAGCAGTACGACAGGGATCAATTCACCCCTCCACTTT. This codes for CASSTTGINSPLHF. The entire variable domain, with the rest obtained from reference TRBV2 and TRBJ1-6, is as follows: EPEVTQTPSHQVTQMGQEVILRCVPISNHLYFYWYRQILGQKVEFLVSFYNNEISEKSEIFDDQFSVERPDGSNFTLKIRSTKLEDSAMYFCASSTTGINSPLHFGNGTRLTVT.

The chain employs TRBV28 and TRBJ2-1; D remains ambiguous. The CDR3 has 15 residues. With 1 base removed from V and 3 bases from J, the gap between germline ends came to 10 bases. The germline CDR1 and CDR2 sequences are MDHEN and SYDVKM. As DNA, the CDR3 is TGTGCCAGCAGTTTATACCTATCCGACTACAATGAGCAGTTCTTC. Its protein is CASSLYLSDYNEQFF.

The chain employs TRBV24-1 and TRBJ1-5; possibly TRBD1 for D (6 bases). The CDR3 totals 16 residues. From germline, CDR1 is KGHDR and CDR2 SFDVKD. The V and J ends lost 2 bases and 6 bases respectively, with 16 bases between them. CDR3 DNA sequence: TGTGCCACCAGTGATTCCGGTCGGGGGGCGGCTCAGCCCCAGCATTTT. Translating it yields CATSDSGRGAAQPQHF.

This chain's CDR3 is CASSPGLEDTQYF. CDR3 coding DNA: TGTGCCAGCTCACCGGGACTAGAAGATACGCAGTATTTT. The chain uses TRBV18 and TRBJ2-3; 8 nucleotides match TRBD2. The V segment lost 3 bases and the J segment 5 bases; nucleotides outside the gene matches: 1. The CDR3 is 13 residues long. Germline CDR1 KGHSH, CDR2 LQKENI.

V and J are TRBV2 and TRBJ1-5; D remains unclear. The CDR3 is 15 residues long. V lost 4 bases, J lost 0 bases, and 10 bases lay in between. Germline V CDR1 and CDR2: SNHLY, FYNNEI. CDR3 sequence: CASSAFRVSNQPQHF. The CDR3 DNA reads TGTGCCAGCAGTGCATTCCGGGTTAGCAATCAGCCCCAGCATTTT.

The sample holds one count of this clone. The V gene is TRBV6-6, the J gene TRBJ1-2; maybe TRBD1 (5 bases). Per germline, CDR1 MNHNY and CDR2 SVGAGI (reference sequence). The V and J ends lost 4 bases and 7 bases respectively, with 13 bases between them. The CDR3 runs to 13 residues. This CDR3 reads CASSFLLGGGYTF. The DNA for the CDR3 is TGTGCCAGCAGTTTCCTCCTGGGGGGTGGCTACACCTTC.

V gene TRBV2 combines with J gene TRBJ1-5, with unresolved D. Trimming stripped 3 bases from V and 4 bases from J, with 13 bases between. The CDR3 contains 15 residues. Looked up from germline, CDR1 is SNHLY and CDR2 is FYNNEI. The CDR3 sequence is CASSDSRPSNQPQHF. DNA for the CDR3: TGTGCCAGCAGTGACAGTCGCCCCTCGAATCAGCCCCAGCATTTT.

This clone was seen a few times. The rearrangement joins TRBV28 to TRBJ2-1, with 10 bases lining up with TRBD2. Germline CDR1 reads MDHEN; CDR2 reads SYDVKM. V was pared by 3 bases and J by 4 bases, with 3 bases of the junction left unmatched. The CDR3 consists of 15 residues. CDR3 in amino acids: CASSFGSGGYNEQFF. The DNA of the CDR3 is TGTGCCAGCAGTTTTGGTAGCGGGGGGTACAATGAGCAGTTCTTC.

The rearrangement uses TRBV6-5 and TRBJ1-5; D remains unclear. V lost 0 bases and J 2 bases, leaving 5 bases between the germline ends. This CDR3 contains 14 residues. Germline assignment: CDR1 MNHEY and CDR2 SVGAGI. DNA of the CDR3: TGTGCCAGCAGTTACTCGAGTGGCAATCAGCCCCAGCATTTT. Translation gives CASSYSSGNQPQHF.

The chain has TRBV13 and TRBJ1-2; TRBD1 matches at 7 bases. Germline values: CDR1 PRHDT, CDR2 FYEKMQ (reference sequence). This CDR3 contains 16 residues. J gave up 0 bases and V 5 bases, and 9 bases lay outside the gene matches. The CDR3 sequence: CASSPETGFTNYGYTF. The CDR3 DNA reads TGTGCCAGCAGCCCAGAGACAGGGTTTACTAACTATGGCTACACCTTC.

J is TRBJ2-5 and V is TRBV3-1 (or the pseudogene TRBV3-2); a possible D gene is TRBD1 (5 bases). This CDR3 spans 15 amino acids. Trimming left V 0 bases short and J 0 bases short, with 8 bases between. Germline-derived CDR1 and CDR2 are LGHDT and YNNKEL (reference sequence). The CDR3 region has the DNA TGTGCCAGCAGCCAAGACCAGGGCAACCAAGAGACCCAGTACTTC. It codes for CASSQDQGNQETQYF.

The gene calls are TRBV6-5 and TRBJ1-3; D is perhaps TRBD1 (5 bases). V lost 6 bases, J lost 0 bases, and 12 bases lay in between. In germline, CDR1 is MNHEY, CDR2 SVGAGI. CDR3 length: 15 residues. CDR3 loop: CASRVTGVSGNTIYF. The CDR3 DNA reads TGTGCCAGCAGAGTCACAGGTGTCTCTGGAAACACCATATATTTT.

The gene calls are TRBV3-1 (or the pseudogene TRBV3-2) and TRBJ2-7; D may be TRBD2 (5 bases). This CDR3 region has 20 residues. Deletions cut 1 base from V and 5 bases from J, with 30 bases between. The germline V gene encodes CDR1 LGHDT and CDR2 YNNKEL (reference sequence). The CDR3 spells CASSQGLRGPRAIPTDEQYF. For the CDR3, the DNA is TGTGCCAGCAGCCAAGGATTGCGAGGGCCACGGGCCATTCCTACGGACGAGCAGTACTTC.

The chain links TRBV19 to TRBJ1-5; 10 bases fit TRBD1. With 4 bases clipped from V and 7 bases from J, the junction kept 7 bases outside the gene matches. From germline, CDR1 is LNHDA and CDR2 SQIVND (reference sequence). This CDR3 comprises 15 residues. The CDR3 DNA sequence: TGTGCCAGTAGTACGGACAGGGGGGGTAGCCAGCCCCAGCATTTT. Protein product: CASSTDRGGSQPQHF.

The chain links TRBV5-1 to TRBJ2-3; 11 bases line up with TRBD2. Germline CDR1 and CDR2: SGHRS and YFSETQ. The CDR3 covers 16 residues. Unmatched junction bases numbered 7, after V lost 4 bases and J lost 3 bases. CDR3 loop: CASSLGASGRTDTQYF. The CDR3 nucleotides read TGCGCCAGCAGCCTAGGCGCTAGCGGGAGGACAGATACGCAGTATTTT.

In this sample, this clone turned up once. DNA of the CDR3: TGTGCCAGCAGGTATAGAGACAGGGGAAGCTCCTACAATGAGCAGTTCTTC. Its translation: CASRYRDRGSSYNEQFF. The gene calls are TRBV2 and TRBJ2-1, with TRBD1 matching 8 bases. This CDR3 has 17 residues. Per germline, CDR1 SNHLY and CDR2 FYNNEI. Trimming took 6 bases from V and 0 from J; bases not matched to a gene: 10. Complete variable domain (other parts from reference TRBV2 and TRBJ2-1): EPEVTQTPSHQVTQMGQEVILRCVPISNHLYFYWYRQILGQKVEFLVSFYNNEISEKSEIFDDQFSVERPDGSNFTLKIRSTKLEDSAMYFCASRYRDRGSSYNEQFFGPGTRLTVL.

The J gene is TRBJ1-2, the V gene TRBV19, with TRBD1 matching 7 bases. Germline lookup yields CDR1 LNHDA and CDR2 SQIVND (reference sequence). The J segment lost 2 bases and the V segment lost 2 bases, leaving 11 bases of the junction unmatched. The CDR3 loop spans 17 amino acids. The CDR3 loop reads CASSITQSGGANYGYTF. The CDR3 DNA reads TGTGCCAGTAGTATAACCCAATCAGGGGGAGCAAACTATGGCTACACCTTC.

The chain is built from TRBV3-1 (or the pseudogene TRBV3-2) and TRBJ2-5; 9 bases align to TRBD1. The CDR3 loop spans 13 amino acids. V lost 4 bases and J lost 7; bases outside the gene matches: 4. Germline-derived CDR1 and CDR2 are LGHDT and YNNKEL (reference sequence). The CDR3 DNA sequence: TGTGCCAGCAGCCTGGGACAGGGCGGGACCCAGTACTTC. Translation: CASSLGQGGTQYF.

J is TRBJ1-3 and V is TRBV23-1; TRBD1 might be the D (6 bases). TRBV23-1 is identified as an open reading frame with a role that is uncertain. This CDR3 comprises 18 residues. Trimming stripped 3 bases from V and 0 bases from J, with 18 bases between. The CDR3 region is CASSHAHTRDISGNTIYF. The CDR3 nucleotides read TGCGCCAGCAGTCACGCCCACACTCGGGACATCTCTGGAAACACCATATATTTT.

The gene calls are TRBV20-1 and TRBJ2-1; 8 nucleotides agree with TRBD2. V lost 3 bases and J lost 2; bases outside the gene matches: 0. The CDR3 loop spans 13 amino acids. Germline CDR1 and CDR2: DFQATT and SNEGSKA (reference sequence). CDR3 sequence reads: CSASSGAYNEQFF. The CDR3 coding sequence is TGCAGTGCTAGTAGCGGGGCCTACAATGAGCAGTTCTTC.

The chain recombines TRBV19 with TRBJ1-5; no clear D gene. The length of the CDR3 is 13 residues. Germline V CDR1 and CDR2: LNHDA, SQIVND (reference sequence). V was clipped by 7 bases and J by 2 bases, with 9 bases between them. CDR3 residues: CASTRSGNQPQHF. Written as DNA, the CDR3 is TGTGCCAGTACCAGAAGCGGCAATCAGCCCCAGCATTTT.